A selection of T cell receptor beta chains follows, all from one sample in a study of cytomegalovirus exposure and HLA in healthy donors. Produced via immunoSEQ multiplex PCR; TCRdb's table is partial and in-frame only. The repertoire holds about 140,000 clones, 70% to 90% seen once, with around 8% in the top ten. The sequencing sample was made of PBMCs. The source of these receptors is a woman in her late teens or twenties in good health and CMV-seropositive. Both conserved end residues are part of each CDR3. D genes are given only for firm matches. Clone size is shown for a subset of rows, as once, few, many or a class of expanded clone.

j_call,v_call,clone_size,d_call,cdr3_nt,cdr3_aa
TRBJ1-1,TRBV5-1,.,.,TGCGCCAGCAGCTTGGGAGTAAGCACTGAAGCTTTCTTT,CASSLGVSTEAFF
TRBJ1-2,TRBV28,.,TRBD1,TGTGCCAGCAGTCTCCCGGGACAGGGTGGTGGCTACACCTTC,CASSLPGQGGGYTF
TRBJ2-1,TRBV9,once,TRBD1,TGTGCCAGCAGCTCCCGGGACAGGCCTCTAAGTACCTCCTACAATGAGCAGTTCTTC,CASSSRDRPLSTSYNEQFF
TRBJ1-2,TRBV28,.,.,TGTGCCAGCAGTACGACCGGGGGGGGACCTTCCGGCTACACCTTC,CASSTTGGGPSGYTF
TRBJ2-1,TRBV7-9,.,TRBD2,TGTGCCAGCAGCTTGGCGGGGGGGAGAATCTACAATGAGCAGTTCTTC,CASSLAGGRIYNEQFF
TRBJ2-2,TRBV5-1,.,.,TGCGCCAGCAGCCAACCTACAGCGGAGACCGGGGAGCTGTTTTTT,CASSQPTAETGELFF
TRBJ1-4,TRBV29-1,.,TRBD1,TGCAGCGCGAGACAGGGGGCAGGAAAACTGTTTTTT,CSARQGAGKLFF
TRBJ2-7,TRBV5-5,.,TRBD1,TGTGCCAGCAGCTTGTCGGGACAGGGCTACGAGCAGTACTTC,CASSLSGQGYEQYF
TRBJ2-7,TRBV20-1,.,.,TGCAGTGACACTAACCCCTACGAGCAGTACTTC,CSDTNPYEQYF
TRBJ2-3,TRBV2,.,TRBD2,TGTGCCAGCAGTCTAGCGGGGACAGATACGCAGTATTTT,CASSLAGTDTQYF
TRBJ2-7,TRBV6-1,.,TRBD2,TGTGCCAGCTCAGTGCGGGAGGACTACGAGCAGTACTTC,CASSVREDYEQYF
TRBJ2-3,TRBV7-2,.,TRBD2,TGTGCCAGCAGCCCCGGACTAGCGGGGCAGTATTTT,CASSPGLAGQYF
TRBJ2-1,TRBV25-1,.,TRBD2,TGTGCCAGCAGTGGACTAGCCAATTACAATGAGCAGTTCTTC,CASSGLANYNEQFF
TRBJ1-5,TRBV5-1,.,.,TGCGCCAGCAGCTTAGGACAGAACAATCAGCCCCAGCATTTT,CASSLGQNNQPQHF
TRBJ2-3,TRBV28,.,.,TGTGCCAGCACCAGCGGGTTTAGCACAGATACGCAGTATTTT,CASTSGFSTDTQYF
TRBJ1-6,TRBV27,few,.,TGTGCCAGCAGTTTGTCAACAGGGACTAATTCACCCCTCCACTTT,CASSLSTGTNSPLHF
TRBJ2-5,TRBV15,.,TRBD1,TGTGCCACCAGCAGAGATCGTCGGACAGGGGAGACCCAGTACTTC,CATSRDRRTGETQYF
TRBJ2-1,TRBV29-1,.,.,TGCAGCGTTGTTAAGGACTTTTCCTACAATGAGCAGTTCTTC,CSVVKDFSYNEQFF
TRBJ2-3,TRBV6-1,.,.,TGTGCCAGCACCTCGGACACGAGCACAGATACGCAGTATTTT,CASTSDTSTDTQYF
TRBJ2-3,TRBV5-1,once,.,TGCGCCAGCAGCTTGGATCCGTCTAGCACAGATACGCAGTATTTT,CASSLDPSSTDTQYF
TRBJ1-5,TRBV11-2,.,.,TGTGCCAGCAGCTTGTCGGTGAGTCAGCCCCAGCATTTT,CASSLSVSQPQHF
TRBJ1-3,TRBV5-1,few,.,TGCGCCAGCGCCGACGCCGTTGGGACTGCTGGAAACACCATATATTTT,CASADAVGTAGNTIYF
TRBJ1-2,TRBV27,.,.,TGTGCCAGCAGTTTACTGGGCAGAGTTAACTATGGCTACACCTTC,CASSLLGRVNYGYTF
TRBJ2-7,TRBV2,.,TRBD2,TGTGCCAGCTCCGGCGGGGGGCACGAGCAGTACTTC,CASSGGGHEQYF
TRBJ2-7,TRBV28,.,TRBD1,TGTGCCAGCAGGCGAAGTGACAGGGGTGACGAGCAGTACTTC,CASRRSDRGDEQYF